This record covers a single T cell receptor (beta chain). Its target antigen remains unknown. No base quality values were provided; no much bigger clone lies one nucleotide off. Donors were healthy HIV-negative adults with no recently reported acute infections or vaccinations. Only Caucasian adults living in Nashville, Tennessee, USA were represented among the donors. CD4+ T cells were enriched by magnetic negative selection; naive cells were then positively selected on CD45RA, and the negative fraction formed the memory subset. After blood collection by leukapheresis, PBMCs were isolated using Ficoll-Histopaque density gradient centrifugation and then cryopreserved in the vapor phase of liquid nitrogen. Analytical flow cytometry was used to check the purity and quantity of each magnetically sorted T cell population. From each sorted fraction, genomic DNA was isolated and quantified by UV absorbance on a Nanodrop 2000c.

The source of the sample is a study of shared clonotypes between healthy human individuals (dated by TCRdb to 2020 to 2022). With respect to the entire study: Two women and a few men aged 18 to 49 years were included in the cohort. For each donor, CD4 naive and CD4 memory were each given three plates, CD8 naive was given two plates, and CD8 memory was given one plate. The study deeply sequenced blood TCR repertoires of several healthy adults to estimate repertoire size and the extent of clonotype sharing between individuals. To increase sequencing depth and limit assay-specific biases, TCR repertoire library preparation and sequencing were carried out by different laboratories using diverse techniques. Leukapheresis yielded between about 0.94 and 9.5 billion PBMCs per donor.

On the study overall, not on this receptor specifically: Naive subsets generally had larger estimated clonotype richness than memory subsets. Based on pairwise subsampling, the degree of clonotype sharing among donors was expected to be affected by sequencing depth. Sampling was limited to blood, and TCR repertoires in tissue likely differ from TCR repertoires in blood. Sharing across several donors was observed for approximately 4.6% of naive CD4, under 4% of naive CD8, 2.3% of memory CD4, and less than 0.45% of memory CD8 clonotypes. Because the study included a small number of donors, the genetic and exposure-history diversity represented was limited. Higher generation probabilities were observed for clonotypes shared by all four sorted-subset donors than for non-shared clonotypes. Incomplete sequencing was indicated by rarefaction of sorted-subset datasets, despite the large sequencing depth.

From the germline V gene, CDR1 is MNHNS and CDR2 is SASEGT. The CDR3, from cysteine to phenylalanine, totals 14 residues. Only CDR3 DNA remains: 42 bases, in frame from the first base. Trimming takes 3 bases from V and 0 bases from J, and the germline ends sit 7 bases apart. TCR CDR3 regions were amplified from genomic DNA by multiplex PCR using the deep immunoSEQ assay. Genomic DNA extracted from each cell subset was distributed evenly over all wells of several immunoSEQ 96-well plates, and each plate served as one replicate. For sorted subsets, 200 ng of genomic DNA, equivalent to 30,000 or so T cell genomes, went into each replicate PCR. Purified libraries were quantified with a Qubit 3.0 fluorometer, sized on a Bioanalyzer 2100, and re-quantified with the KAPA Library Quantification kit. Every immunoSEQ 96-well plate was sequenced on a dedicated single-read 150-cycle Illumina NextSeq 550 flow cell. On the study's bioinformatics: The immunoSEQ output contained only junctional sequences without quality scores, so filtering could not match that applied to full-length reads. To assign V/J genes and CDR3, sequences were annotated using PyIR, a Python wrapper for IgBLAST v1.9, with IMGT germline references. Reads with weak V/J assignments (E-value above 1e-6), missing CDR3, stop codons, out-of-frame junctions, or ambiguous translated residues were removed. V3J clonotypes were defined as sequences sharing the same inferred V gene, J gene, and CDR3 amino acid sequence. To compute the percentage overlap between repertoires, the number of shared unique clonotypes was divided by the size of the smaller repertoire. RTK rarefaction, the Chao1 estimator, and Recon v2.1 estimates of unobserved clonotypes were used to assess repertoire richness. OLGA was used to compute generation probabilities for all TCRbeta clonotypes that the gDNA method yielded from a few donors. This is the immuneACCESS table as TCRdb keeps it, with only in-frame sequences that have V and J called. A part of the clones is gone; compared with another copy, unresolved V genes explain less than half, and the rest is unexplained. The DNA was the basis for D and trimming; V, J and clone size are from that table. The sample table shows around 240,000 clones, and under 80% are seen once. The ten top clones hold roughly 10% of the sample.

Sequenced: memory CD4+ T cells sorted from blood. In the paper's terms, the cell subset or site label means: CD45RA-negative fraction. This sequence originates from a young man in good health. The chain was built from TRBV6-1 and TRBJ2-3, with no confidently assigned D gene. The CDR3 region has the sequence CASSEDTSTDTQYF. The sequence in DNA is TGTGCCAGCAGTGAGGATACTAGCACAGATACGCAGTATTTT.